This entry lists 16 T cell receptor beta chains sequenced from one sample in a study of T cells in tuberculosis. Produced via immunoSEQ multiplex PCR; TCRdb's table is partial and in-frame only. The table includes around 22,000 clones, around 95% detected once. The sample was PBMCs. These receptors were taken from a donor aged 10 to 29 with latent tuberculosis or without tuberculosis infection.

The J gene is TRBJ2-1, the V gene TRBV4-1; D might be TRBD2 (6 bases). Trimming stripped 1 base from V and 6 bases from J, with 16 bases between. Germline V gene sequence: CDR1 MGHRA, CDR2 YSYEKL. CDR3 size: 16 residues. The CDR3 DNA is TGCGCCAGCAGCCAAGGGAAGGGACTGCCAACCAATGAGCAGTTCTTC. As protein: CASSQGKGLPTNEQFF.

The chain links TRBV18 to TRBJ2-3; D may be TRBD1 (6 bases). In germline, CDR1 is KGHSH, CDR2 LQKENI. This CDR3 has 13 residues. Deletions cut 2 bases from V and 5 bases from J, with 8 bases between. CDR3 loop: CASSPRQEDTQYF. The CDR3 DNA follows: TGTGCCAGCTCACCAAGACAGGAAGATACGCAGTATTTT.

The V call is TRBV5-6, the J call TRBJ2-3; TRBD1 agrees at 10 bases. Germline CDR1 SGHDT, CDR2 YYEEEE. The CDR3 length is 18 residues. V was clipped by 0 bases and J by 6 bases; unmatched bases: 13. As DNA, the CDR3 is TGTGCCAGCAGCTTGGGGGGACAGGGGTCATCCTGGTTTGATACGCAGTATTTT. This encodes CASSLGGQGSSWFDTQYF.

The chain uses TRBV9 and TRBJ1-1; D ambiguous. Deletions cut 0 bases from V and 5 bases from J, with 14 bases between. Germline CDR1 is SGDLS and CDR2 is YYNGEE. The CDR3 is 15 residues long. CDR3 loop: CASSVATRVRTEAFF. The CDR3 nucleotides are TGTGCCAGCAGCGTAGCTACTAGGGTGAGAACTGAAGCTTTCTTT.

The rearrangement joins TRBV7-2 to TRBJ2-4; 15 bases line up with TRBD2. Per germline, CDR1 SGHTA and CDR2 FQGNSA. V trimming: 8 bases; J trimming: 4 bases; junction bases outside the gene matches: 3. This CDR3 has 15 amino acids. CDR3 in amino acids: CASAGLAGGKNIQYF. The CDR3 DNA reads as TGTGCCAGCGCGGGACTAGCGGGGGGTAAAAACATTCAGTACTTC.

The chain uses TRBV27 and TRBJ1-3; D is perhaps TRBD1 (6 bases). V was trimmed by 3 bases and J by 0 bases, leaving 9 bases between them. Germline V lookup: CDR1 MNHEY, CDR2 SMNVEV (reference sequence). The CDR3 runs to 15 residues. CDR3 nucleotide sequence: TGTGCCAGCAGTTTCGGCAGGGGCTCTGGAAACACCATATATTTT. Translation gives CASSFGRGSGNTIYF.

The CDR3, as DNA: TGTGCCAGCAGCCAGGGGAACACTGAAGCTTTCTTT. It encodes CASSQGNTEAFF. The chain couples TRBV6-4 to TRBJ1-1; possibly TRBD1 for D (5 bases). The CDR3 length is 12 residues. Germline CDR1 and CDR2: MRHNA and SNTAGT. Trimming removed 6 bases from V and 1 base from J, with 6 bases in between.

The chain carries TRBV30 and TRBJ1-6; D is uncertain. CDR1 is GTSNPN and CDR2 is SVGIG in the germline V gene (reference sequence). The CDR3 sequence is 13 residues long. Trimming took 2 bases from V and 9 from J, leaving 11 bases between them. DNA for the CDR3: TGTGCCTGGAGTCAAGAGAGAGGTTCACCCCTCCACTTT. It specifies CAWSQERGSPLHF.

The chain couples TRBV6-6 to TRBJ2-7; D may be TRBD2 (6 bases). The CDR3 runs 14 residues. From germline, CDR1 is MNHNY and CDR2 SVGAGI (reference sequence). V was shortened by 6 bases and J by 0 bases, with 12 bases between the two germline ends. The CDR3 reads CASRAGRYSYEQYV. The CDR3 coding sequence is TGTGCCAGCAGGGCGGGGCGGTACTCCTACGAGCAGTACGTC.

This chain links TRBV7-9 with TRBJ1-2, with unresolved D. CDR3 length: 12 amino acids. The V end lost 1 base, the J end lost 4 bases, and 4 bases lay between the germline ends. CDR1 is SEHNR and CDR2 is FQNEAQ in the germline V gene (reference sequence). The CDR3 spells CASSLVSYGYTF. The CDR3 nucleotides are TGTGCCAGCAGCTTAGTCTCCTATGGCTACACCTTC.

J is TRBJ1-3 and V is TRBV5-1; 7 bases map to TRBD1. Germline V CDR1 and CDR2: SGHRS, YFSETQ. V was clipped by 1 base and J by 8 bases; unmatched bases: 3. The CDR3 covers 13 residues. The CDR3 nucleotides are TGCGCCAGCAGCTTGCGACAGGGCGACACCATATATTTT. Translating it yields CASSLRQGDTIYF.

The chain couples TRBV7-5 to TRBJ2-4; the table's D call, TRBD1, was not checked against the DNA. TRBV7-5 is a listed pseudogene. CDR3 size: 14 residues. Here the CDR3 DNA reads TGTGTCAGAAGCTCCGGCAACCAACGGGACAGGCAGTACTTC. This codes for CVRSSGNQRDRQYF.

The chain recombines TRBV2 with TRBJ1-2; D may be TRBD1 (5 bases). Germline V lookup: CDR1 SNHLY, CDR2 FYNNEI. V lost 5 bases and J 0 bases, leaving 13 bases between the germline ends. CDR3 length: 15 amino acids. The CDR3 sequence: CASSFAGQANYGYTF. The CDR3 nucleotides read TGTGCCAGCAGTTTTGCAGGGCAAGCTAACTATGGCTACACCTTC. The entire variable domain, with the rest obtained from reference TRBV2 and TRBJ1-2, is as follows: EPEVTQTPSHQVTQMGQEVILRCVPISNHLYFYWYRQILGQKVEFLVSFYNNEISEKSEIFDDQFSVERPDGSNFTLKIRSTKLEDSAMYFCASSFAGQANYGYTFGSGTRLTVV.

This sequence joins TRBV11-1 and TRBJ2-1; D is perhaps TRBD1 (5 bases). The CDR3 has 15 amino acids. The V gene's germline CDR1 is SGHAT and CDR2 FQDESV (reference sequence). Trimming shortened V by 4 bases and J by 1 base, and 11 bases separated the two germline ends. This CDR3 is CASSSRVGSYNEQFF. DNA of the CDR3: TGTGCCAGCAGCTCCAGGGTTGGGTCCTACAATGAGCAGTTCTTC. Variable domain in full (rest from reference TRBV11-1 and TRBJ2-1): EAEVAQSPRYKITEKSQAVAFWCDPISGHATLYWYRQILGQGPELLVQFQDESVVDDSQLPKDRFSAERLKGVDSTLKIQPAELGDSAMYLCASSSRVGSYNEQFFGPGTRLTVL.

The chain couples TRBV5-4 to TRBJ1-2; a weak D match, TRBD1 (5 bases). Germline assignment: CDR1 SGHNT and CDR2 YYREEE (reference sequence). The CDR3 runs 14 residues. Trimming took off 0 bases at V and 4 bases at J, with 10 bases between the two ends. The CDR3 loop reads CASSLGGAAYGYTF. CDR3 coding DNA: TGTGCCAGCAGCTTGGGTGGGGCCGCCTATGGCTACACCTTC.

The chain couples TRBV4-2 to TRBJ1-1, with D perhaps matching TRBD1 (5 bases). Germline CDR1 and CDR2: LGHNA and YNFKEQ. The CDR3 sequence is 15 residues long. Trimming took off 1 base at V and 1 base at J, with 10 bases between the two ends. CDR3: CASSQGGEANTEAFF. CDR3 sequence (DNA): TGTGCCAGCAGCCAAGGGGGCGAAGCGAACACTGAAGCTTTCTTT.